The sequence of this T cell receptor (beta chain) was determined in a study of shared clonotypes between healthy human individuals. Sequencing used immunoSEQ multiplex PCR; TCRdb keeps in-frame clones, though not all of them. The sample holds millions of clones, 95% seen once. This CDR3 has 12 amino acids. After removal of 5 bases from V and 7 bases from J, the junction contained 1 base not matched to a gene. CDR1 ENHRY and CDR2 SYGVKD come from the germline V gene. The clonotype originates from a man younger than 35 in good health. The V call is TRBV10-3, the J call TRBJ1-2; 10 positions match TRBD1. Sequenced material: naive CD4+ T cells sorted from blood. Noted subset: CD45RA+ positively selected. In DNA form, the CDR3 reads TGTGCCATCAGTTGGGACAGGGGTGGCTACACCTTC. Amino acid sequence: CAISWDRGGYTF.